What follows are 9 T cell receptor beta chains derived from one specimen sequenced in a study of blood T cell repertoires in COVID-19. Method: immunoSEQ multiplex PCR; TCRdb's copy keeps in-frame clones and lacks some. The sample lists around 250,000 clones; approximately 80% were seen once. Input material: peripheral blood. The source of these receptors is a woman younger than 35 with acute or convalescent COVID-19.

The chain employs TRBV9 and TRBJ2-1; 7 nucleotides line up with TRBD2. CDR3 size: 15 residues. CDR1 and CDR2 (germline): SGDLS, YYNGEE. J gave up 9 bases and V 2 bases, and 11 bases lay outside the gene matches. This chain's CDR3 is CASSVQGRGSPEQFF. The CDR3 DNA reads as TGTGCCAGCAGCGTCCAGGGACGCGGGAGTCCTGAGCAGTTCTTC.

This chain joins TRBV13 and TRBJ1-2; no reliable D call. The CDR3 has 15 amino acids. Looked up from germline, CDR1 is PRHDT and CDR2 is FYEKMQ (reference sequence). V was pared by 1 base and J by 1 base, with 10 bases between. DNA of the CDR3: TGTGCCAGCAGCTTAGATACAGAAATTAACTATGGCTACACCTTC. This encodes CASSLDTEINYGYTF.

This sequence joins TRBV5-6 and TRBJ1-5, with TRBD1 matching over 9 bases. With V trimmed by 4 bases and J by 4 bases, 9 bases remained unmatched. The CDR3 loop spans 16 amino acids. The germline gives CDR1 SGHDT, CDR2 YYEEEE. The CDR3 DNA reads TGTGCCAGCAGCCTGCGGACAGGGGTAATTAATCAGCCCCAGCATTTT. Protein product: CASSLRTGVINQPQHF.

The chain links TRBV20-1 to TRBJ2-5, with 9 bases identical to TRBD2. CDR3 length equals 14 residues. V lost 3 bases, J lost 3 bases, and 5 bases stayed unmatched. Germline V gives CDR1 DFQATT, CDR2 SNEGSKA (reference sequence). The CDR3 loop reads CSASELAGKETQYF. The CDR3 region has the DNA TGCAGTGCTAGTGAGCTAGCGGGAAAAGAGACCCAGTACTTC.

This clone was observed once. The V gene is TRBV7-2, the J gene TRBJ2-3; weak D call: TRBD2 (5 bases). Germline V gene sequence: CDR1 SGHTA, CDR2 FQGNSA. V lost 5 bases, J lost 2 bases, and 11 bases lay in between. This CDR3 region has 14 residues. CDR3 loop: CASSPVDFTDTQYF. The CDR3 DNA reads TGTGCCAGCAGCCCTGTGGACTTCACAGATACGCAGTATTTT.

V is TRBV2 and J is TRBJ2-5; 7 positions match TRBD2. Germline V gives CDR1 SNHLY, CDR2 FYNNEI. This CDR3 is built from 15 residues. V shed 6 bases and J 2 bases; nucleotides not matched to a gene: 9. The CDR3 here is CASRRAASGQETQYF. CDR3 bases: TGTGCCAGCAGGAGGGCGGCTAGCGGTCAAGAGACCCAGTACTTC.

The chain links TRBV6-5 to TRBJ2-7; TRBD1 matches 10 bases. Germline V gives CDR1 MNHEY, CDR2 SVGAGI. V shed 0 bases, J shed 3 bases, and the junction held 5 bases outside the gene matches. There are 16 residues in the CDR3. CDR3 amino acids: CASSYSGTGAFYEQYF. In DNA, the CDR3 is TGTGCCAGCAGTTACTCTGGGACAGGGGCCTTCTACGAGCAGTACTTC.

V usage is TRBV7-2 and J usage is TRBJ2-2, with TRBD2 matching over 14 bases. The CDR3 consists of 17 residues. V lost 0 bases, J lost 6 bases, and 3 bases stayed unmatched. From germline, CDR1 is SGHTA and CDR2 FQGNSA. The CDR3 DNA is TGTGCCAGCAGCTTAGCGGGGACTAGCGGGAGCCCCGGGGAGCTGTTTTTT. Amino acids: CASSLAGTSGSPGELFF.

The genes are TRBV10-3 and TRBJ2-2; TRBD1 aligns across 12 bases. The length of the CDR3 is 19 residues. The ends lost 10 bases at V and 4 bases at J; junction bases unmatched: 19. Germline V gene lookup returns CDR1 ENHRY and CDR2 SYGVKD. The DNA of the CDR3 is TGTGCCACCTCCCTGGGGCCGGGACAGGGGGCGCGTGGCACCGGGGAGCTGTTTTTT. This codes for CATSLGPGQGARGTGELFF.